Reported below is one T cell receptor beta chain. The sample comes from a study of blood T cell repertoires in COVID-19. Study in general: From the United States, Italy and Spain came samples of acute and convalescent COVID-19. PBMCs, B-cell-depleted T cells, or T cells provided the cDNA or gDNA that made up the material.

In germline, CDR1 is LNHDA, CDR2 SQIVND (reference sequence). This CDR3 has 14 residues. Trimming removed 7 bases at V and 0 bases at J, with 12 bases between. Authors' processing steps: Amplified reference gene primers provided the basis for estimating nucleated cell counts. Assay used: immunoSEQ multiplex PCR; TCRdb lists only in-frame clones, some missing. V and J calls and clone size are those listed in that table; D and trimming were worked out from the DNA. The sample carries over 130,000 clones, 90% recorded once. The sequence derives from a woman older than 75 with acute or convalescent COVID-19. Sequenced input: peripheral blood. The genes are TRBV19 and TRBJ1-2, with a tentative D call TRBD1 (5 bases). CDR3 sequence reads: CASTTGWANYGYTF. In DNA form, the CDR3 reads TGTGCCAGTACCACAGGCTGGGCTAACTATGGCTACACCTTC.